These T cell receptor beta chains were read from a single sample in a study of beta chain features in type 1 diabetes. The table came from immunoSEQ multiplex PCR; TCRdb's copy has only in-frame clones and leaves some out. This sample yields around 160,000 clones, of which about 63% are seen a single time; roughly 0.095% belongs to the top ten. Input material: naive CD4+ T cells from blood. These receptor sequences come from a young man with type 1 diabetes. Each CDR3 is given with its conserved first and last residue. The D gene is left open where the match is weak. Clone size appears in some rows only: once, few, many, or a class for an expanded clone.

>TRBJ2-4|TRBD1|.|TRBV27
CASSSGQGWNIQYF
TGTGCCAGCAGTTCCGGACAGGGGTGGAACATTCAGTACTTC
>TRBJ2-1|.|.|TRBV4-3
CASSQDRIPEQFF
TGCGCCAGCAGCCAAGATCGGATTCCTGAGCAGTTCTTC
>TRBJ2-4|.|.|TRBV7-9
CASSFAGSAKNIQYF
TGTGCCAGCAGCTTTGCAGGGTCGGCCAAAAACATTCAGTACTTC
>TRBJ2-7|.|.|TRBV29-1
CSVEDRSGAYEQYF
TGCAGCGTTGAAGATAGGTCGGGGGCCTACGAGCAGTACTTC
>TRBJ1-2|.|.|TRBV25-1
CASTGSVGGYTF
TGTGCCAGCACGGGATCGGTCGGTGGCTACACCTTC
>TRBJ1-6|TRBD1|.|TRBV29-1
CSVVDDRDNSPLHF
TGCAGCGTTGTCGACGACAGGGACAATTCACCCCTCCACTTT
>TRBJ2-6|.|.|TRBV2
CASSPTGSGANVLTF
TGTGCCAGCAGTCCAACAGGGTCTGGGGCCAACGTCCTGACTTTC
>TRBJ1-6|.|once|TRBV30
CAWSFPYSPLHF
TGTGCCTGGAGTTTCCCATATTCACCCCTCCACTTT
>TRBJ2-5|.|.|TRBV25-1
CASSGRHPETQYF
TGTGCCAGCAGTGGCCGACATCCGGAGACCCAGTACTTC
>TRBJ2-5|.|few|TRBV29-1
CSLRTARETQYF
TGCAGCCTCCGGACAGCGCGGGAGACCCAGTACTTC
>TRBJ1-1|.|.|TRBV30
CAWSINGRMNTEAFF
TGTGCCTGGAGTATTAATGGGAGGATGAACACTGAAGCTTTCTTT
>TRBJ2-5|TRBD1|.|TRBV5-4
CASSLRAGQGLETQYF
TGTGCCAGCAGCTTGAGGGCGGGACAGGGGCTGGAGACCCAGTACTTC
>TRBJ2-3|TRBD1|.|TRBV29-1
CSHGAGGADTQYF
TGCAGCCACGGGGCAGGGGGCGCAGATACGCAGTATTTT
>TRBJ1-1|.|.|TRBV9
CASSVVRVGTEAFF
TGTGCCAGCAGCGTAGTTCGCGTCGGGACTGAAGCTTTCTTT
>TRBJ1-1|.|.|TRBV7-2
CASSLGLGQNTEAFF
TGTGCCAGCAGCTTAGGCCTGGGCCAGAACACTGAAGCTTTCTTT
>TRBJ2-1|TRBD1|.|TRBV4-3
CASSQPGQGYNEQFF
TGCGCCAGCAGCCAACCGGGACAGGGATACAATGAGCAGTTCTTC
>TRBJ2-1|TRBD1|.|TRBV30
CAWRGTGGYNEQFF
TGTGCCTGGAGGGGGACAGGGGGATACAATGAGCAGTTCTTC
>TRBJ2-1|.|once|TRBV29-1
CSAGRSSYNEQFF
TGCAGCGCCGGACGGAGCTCCTACAATGAGCAGTTCTTC
>TRBJ1-4|.|.|TRBV29-1
CSAITPGNEKLFF
TGCAGCGCTATCACGCCGGGTAATGAAAAACTGTTTTTT
>TRBJ2-5|TRBD1|.|TRBV7-2
CASSPDRGRETQYF
TGTGCCAGCAGCCCGGACAGGGGACGCGAGACCCAGTACTTC
>TRBJ2-3|.|.|TRBV4-3
CASSQDHRGRYTDTQYF
TGCGCCAGCAGCCAAGATCATCGGGGCCGGTACACAGATACGCAGTATTTT
>TRBJ2-5|TRBD1|once|TRBV7-9
CASSPRDRGVETQYF
TGTGCCAGCAGCCCCAGGGACAGGGGAGTAGAGACCCAGTACTTC
>TRBJ1-2|TRBD1|.|TRBV7-9
CASRTGPNYGYTF
TGTGCCAGCAGGACAGGGCCAAACTATGGCTACACCTTC
>TRBJ1-1|.|.|TRBV19
CASSMQANTEAFF
TGTGCCAGTAGTATGCAGGCGAACACTGAAGCTTTCTTT
>TRBJ1-6|.|.|TRBV7-2
CASSVQAPGPLHF
TGTGCCAGCAGTGTACAGGCACCAGGGCCCCTCCACTTT
>TRBJ2-3|.|.|TRBV4-3
CASSQEVRGSTDTQYF
TGCGCCAGCAGCCAAGAAGTGCGGGGTAGCACAGATACGCAGTATTTT
>TRBJ2-1|.|.|TRBV29-1
CSVGPYEQFF
TGCAGCGTTGGACCGTATGAGCAGTTCTTC
>TRBJ1-5|TRBD1|few|TRBV7-2
CASSLGTGNQPQHF
TGTGCCAGCAGCTTAGGGACAGGGAATCAGCCCCAGCATTTT
>TRBJ2-1|.|.|TRBV7-9
CASVGTSSYNEQFF
TGTGCCAGCGTGGGGACAAGCTCCTACAATGAGCAGTTCTTC
>TRBJ2-7|TRBD1|.|TRBV30
CAWSADRGYEQYF
TGTGCCTGGAGCGCGGACAGGGGATACGAGCAGTACTTC
>TRBJ2-3|TRBD2|few|TRBV7-2
CASSPRLAGPSTDTQYF
TGTGCCAGCAGCCCCCGACTAGCGGGCCCGAGCACAGATACGCAGTATTTT
>TRBJ2-3|.|.|TRBV30
CGLLVSTDTQYF
TGTGGACTGCTGGTGAGCACAGATACGCAGTATTTT
>TRBJ2-3|.|.|TRBV7-9
CASSLYPAQYF
TGTGCCAGCAGCTTATACCCGGCGCAGTATTTT
>TRBJ1-2|.|.|TRBV7-9
CASSLDVAYGYTF
TGTGCCAGCAGCTTAGACGTGGCTTATGGCTACACCTTC
>TRBJ1-5|.|.|TRBV30
CAWSASGNQPQHF
TGTGCCTGGAGTGCAAGCGGCAATCAGCCCCAGCATTTT
>TRBJ2-6|.|few|TRBV30
CAWSGLPGANVLTF
TGTGCCTGGAGTGGTTTGCCTGGGGCCAACGTCCTGACTTTC
>TRBJ2-7|TRBD1|.|TRBV9
CASSVETGGSEQYF
TGTGCCAGCAGCGTAGAAACAGGGGGCTCCGAGCAGTACTTC
>TRBJ1-6|.|.|TRBV13
CASKIVGGNSPLHF
TGTGCCAGCAAAATAGTTGGGGGTAATTCACCCCTCCACTTT